Sequencing of this T cell receptor (beta chain) was carried out in a study of T cells expressing NK-cell markers. The wider study: Repertoire data for TCR beta were derived from sorted T cells (CD3+CD56+NKG2C+, CD3+CD56+NKG2C- and CD3+CD56-NKG2C+).

General study points: Leadership of the CD3+CD56-NKG2C+ fraction also belonged to these clonotypes in a handful of donors.

TCRdb reprocessed the 5' RACE reads, with one entry per CDR3 protein and no DNA. In total, the table holds fewer than 400,000 distinct CDR3 sequences. The CDR3 has 13 amino acids. The germline CDR1 and CDR2 sequences are LGHNA and YNFKEQ. Note on this clonotype: The antigen remains unidentified.

This chain links TRBV4-2 with TRBJ2-2. This receptor was taken from a man aged 18-70 years in good health. Sequencing was done on a sample of blood T cells: a sorted CD56 or NKG2C T cell subset, CD4+ or CD8+ T cells, or bulk PBMC T cells (not recorded which). The CDR3 sequence is CASSQVLDGVLFF.